This TCR beta chain was recovered during a study of blood T cell repertoires in COVID-19. For the study at large: Samples of COVID-19 (acute and convalescent) were obtained from the United States, Italy and Spain.

Unmatched junction bases numbered 8, after V lost 0 bases and J lost 7 bases. Germline-derived CDR1 and CDR2 are SQVTM and ANQGSEA. This CDR3 contains 15 residues. In the original workflow: Amplification of reference gene primers provided the estimated nucleated cell counts. This table comes from immunoSEQ multiplex PCR, and its TCRdb copy is limited to in-frame clones, with some not included. The V and J calls and the clone size are those of that table, but D and trimming were determined from the DNA. The sample records approximately 470,000 clones, roughly 87% being singletons. Symptom resolution, clearance, or two negative PCRs marked donors in Cohort 3 as recovered.

The sequence derives from a woman under 30 who had recovered from COVID-19. The specimen was PBMCs or T cells enriched from blood (not recorded which). V and J are TRBV29-1 and TRBJ2-1; 8 bases are a match to TRBD2. The CDR3 is CSVEDRGTRINEQFF. CDR3 nucleotide sequence: TGCAGCGTTGAAGATCGCGGGACTAGAATTAATGAGCAGTTCTTC.